This TCR beta chain appears in the sequencing data of a study of radiotherapy plus CTLA-4 blockade in lung cancer. Generated by immunoSEQ multiplex PCR, the TCRdb table keeps only in-frame clones and is missing some. The data contain under 95,000 clones, 60% to 85% of them singletons. The CDR3 loop spans 12 amino acids. Germline V gene data show CDR1 as ENHRY and CDR2 as SYGVKD. Ipilimumab CTLA-4 blockade and focal radiation were given to patients with chemo-refractory metastatic non-small-cell lung cancer. The chain employs TRBV10-3 and TRBJ2-5; TRBD2 might be the D (5 bases). The last part of the DNA fits TRBJ2-7 better; the J call may be wrong. The sequencing used peripheral blood, collected from a patient treated with radiotherapy plus ipilimumab. This TCR derives from a human donor with non-small cell lung cancer whose response to radiotherapy plus ipilimumab could not be evaluated. Some clones in this sample may be carry-over from other donors' samples. In nucleotides, the CDR3 is TGTGCCATCAGTGTACCGGGAAGCGAGCAGTACTTC. This sequence encodes CAISVPGSEQYF.